This T cell receptor (beta chain) was sequenced for a study of blood T cells in healthy people across ages. The amount of total RNA extracted per sample was at least 5.5 micrograms. This CDR3 region has 11 residues. Trimming stripped 4 bases from V and 6 bases from J, with 9 bases between. The V gene's germline CDR1 is SQVTM and CDR2 ANQGSEA. This clonotype was detected a few times. The antigen remains unidentified. Study results and caveats: The diversity estimates, figures obtained from one million T cells, were considered underestimates. Greater diversity and more naive CD4+ cells were seen in long-lived donors than in aged donors. Researchers said unsorted PBMCs prevented a conclusive naive versus antigen-experienced comparison.

Alongside a J-beta primer mix, a sample-barcoded 5' primer served in a second PCR lasting roughly 6 to 11 cycles. TCRdb reprocessed the 5' RACE reads via MiXCR and lists one record per CDR3 protein. The sample shows 700,000 or so distinct CDR3 sequences, about 20% of them seen only once. What was sequenced was blood. This TCR derives from a man in his 70s in good health. The chain recombines TRBV29-1 with TRBJ1-1; D is uncertain. CDR3 in amino acids: CSVVGFSEAFF. CDR3 DNA: TGCAGCGTTGTGGGTTTCTCTGAAGCTTTCTTT.